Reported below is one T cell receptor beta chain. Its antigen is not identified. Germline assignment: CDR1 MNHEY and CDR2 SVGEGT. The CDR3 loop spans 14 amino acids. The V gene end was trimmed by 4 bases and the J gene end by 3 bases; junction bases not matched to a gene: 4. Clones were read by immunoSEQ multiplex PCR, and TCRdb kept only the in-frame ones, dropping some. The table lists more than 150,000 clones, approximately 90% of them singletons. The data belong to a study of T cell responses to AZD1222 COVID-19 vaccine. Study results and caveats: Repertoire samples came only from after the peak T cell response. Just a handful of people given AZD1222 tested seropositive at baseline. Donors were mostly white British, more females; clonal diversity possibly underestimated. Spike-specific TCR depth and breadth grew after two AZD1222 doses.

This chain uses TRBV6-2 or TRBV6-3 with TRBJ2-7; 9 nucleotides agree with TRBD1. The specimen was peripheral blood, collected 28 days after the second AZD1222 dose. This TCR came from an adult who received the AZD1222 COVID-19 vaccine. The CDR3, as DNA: TGTGCCAGCAGTTTGTGGGGACAGGGCTACGAGCAGTACTTC. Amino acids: CASSLWGQGYEQYF.